These 23 T cell receptor beta chains were all obtained from the same sample, sequenced in a study of post-analysis software for immune sequencing data. Antigens for these TCRs are unknown. Study observations and caveats: Five TRBV segments appeared more often in patients than in controls, and TRBV5-6, TRBV5-1 and TRBV20-1 were among these.

The TCR beta cDNA libraries carried unique molecular identifiers. TCRdb independently ran MiXCR on the PCR reads; one entry per CDR3 protein. The sample holds 750,000 to 900,000 distinct CDR3 sequences, approximately 44% seen once. Sequencing was performed on blood. These receptors were obtained from a girl aged 5-17 years with multiple sclerosis.

This clonotype has just one count. The chain employs TRBV6-5 and TRBJ1-2; D is perhaps TRBD1 (5 bases). CDR1 is MNHEY and CDR2 is SVGAGI in the germline V gene. The CDR3 spans 12 residues. Trimming stripped 11 bases from V and 4 bases from J, with 14 bases between. The CDR3 region is CAVKGEGYGYTF. DNA of the CDR3: TGTGCCGTTAAAGGGGAGGGCTATGGCTACACCTTC.

The rearrangement joins TRBV27 to TRBJ1-5; no firm D call. V shed 1 base and J shed 7 bases, with 14 bases lying between them. From germline, CDR1 is MNHEY and CDR2 SMNVEV (reference sequence). This CDR3 contains 15 residues. The DNA of the CDR3 is TGTGCCAGCAGTTTATTCGGGCAGGCTTGGCAGCCCCAGCATTTT. Protein sequence: CASSLFGQAWQPQHF.

This clonotype was counted a few times. The chain has TRBV20-1 and TRBJ2-5; perhaps TRBD2 as D (5 bases). Germline-derived CDR1 and CDR2 are DFQATT and SNEGSKA (reference sequence). Trimming cost V 6 bases and J 2 bases, with 13 bases left between them. The CDR3 totals 13 residues. The CDR3 region is CSALLEAQETQYF. The CDR3 DNA reads TGCAGTGCACTGTTGGAGGCACAAGAGACCCAGTACTTC.

The rearrangement links TRBV7-9 to TRBJ2-5, with D perhaps given as TRBD1 or TRBD2 (5 bases each). This CDR3 has 14 amino acids. The V gene's germline CDR1 is SEHNR and CDR2 FQNEAQ (reference sequence). The germline V and J ends were trimmed by 0 bases and 7 bases, with 12 bases remaining between them. CDR3 loop: CASSLARDEATQYF. In DNA form, the CDR3 reads TGTGCCAGCAGCTTAGCCCGGGACGAAGCGACCCAGTACTTC.

The CDR3 protein is CASSVGRDRGTQYF. The CDR3 DNA is TGTGCCAGCAGCGTAGGTCGGGACAGGGGCACCCAGTACTTC. This chain links TRBV9 with TRBJ2-4, with 10 bases matching TRBD1. V shed 0 bases and J 13 bases; nucleotides not matched to a gene: 7. Per germline, CDR1 SGDLS and CDR2 YYNGEE. The CDR3 sequence is 14 residues long.

This clonotype was observed a few times. V and J are TRBV12-3 or TRBV12-4 and TRBJ2-3; no clear D. Trimming took off 1 base at V and 5 bases at J, with 7 bases between the two ends. The CDR3 consists of 13 residues. CDR3 bases: TGTGCCAGCAGTTTAGGGAGCGAAGATACGCAGTATTTT. Protein sequence: CASSLGSEDTQYF.

This chain joins TRBV12-3 or TRBV12-4 and TRBJ1-5; unclear D gene. The CDR3 has 14 amino acids. V lost 5 bases to trimming and J lost 1 base, with 9 bases between them. CDR3 DNA: TGTGCCAGCAGTCCCACGTGGAGCAATCAGCCCCAGCATTTT. The encoded protein is CASSPTWSNQPQHF.

The chain combines TRBV7-8 with TRBJ2-2; 9 positions agree with TRBD2. The CDR3 length is 18 residues. The germline V gene has CDR1 SGHVS and CDR2 FQNEAQ. Unmatched junction bases numbered 14, after V lost 5 bases and J lost 4 bases. The CDR3 nucleotides read TGTGCCAGCAGCCCCCTAGCGGGAATCCCGCCGAGCACCGGGGAGCTGTTTTTT. It translates to CASSPLAGIPPSTGELFF.

The rearrangement links TRBV14 to TRBJ2-5, with D possibly matching TRBD2 (5 bases). CDR3 size: 14 residues. CDR1 SGHDN and CDR2 FVKESK come from the germline V gene. V was clipped by 5 bases and J by 3 bases, with 13 bases between them. CDR3 coding DNA: TGTGCCAGCAGCGACGACTGGGGAGAAGAGACCCAGTACTTC. Residues: CASSDDWGEETQYF.

The chain carries TRBV12-3 or TRBV12-4 and TRBJ1-2, with D tentatively TRBD1 (6 bases). The length of the CDR3 is 15 residues. V gave up 10 bases and J gave up 1 base, with 19 bases separating them. The chain's CDR3 is CAITNRGLGNYGYTF. As DNA, the CDR3 is TGTGCCATCACCAATCGGGGGCTGGGTAACTATGGCTACACCTTC.

V gene TRBV10-2 combines with J gene TRBJ2-5; D is uncertain. The J call may not be correct, given that the DNA end is closer to TRBJ2-7. Germline V gene data show CDR1 as WSHSY and CDR2 as SAAADI. CDR3 size: 15 residues. The CDR3 here is CASSQSDEALYEQYF. CDR3 sequence (DNA): TGCGCCAGCAGCCAGTCGGATGAAGCGCTTTACGAGCAGTACTTC.

This clonotype occurred a few times. The chain couples TRBV29-1 to TRBJ1-2; D is undetermined. Germline CDR1 SQVTM, CDR2 ANQGSEA. Trimming removed 0 bases from V and 5 bases from J, with 13 bases in between. This CDR3 has 14 residues. In nucleotides, the CDR3 is TGCAGCGTTGAAGATCGGGCAGGACCGTATGGCTACACCTTC. Its translation: CSVEDRAGPYGYTF.

The chain joins TRBV9 to TRBJ1-1; the match to TRBD1 covers 9 bases. In germline, CDR1 is SGDLS, CDR2 YYNGEE. Trimming at V came to 4 bases and at J to 4 bases, leaving 5 bases not matched to a gene. The CDR3 has 14 amino acids. In DNA, the CDR3 is TGTGCCAGCAGCAACCGGGACAGGGTCACTGAAGCTTTCTTT. This gives the protein CASSNRDRVTEAFF.

The V and J genes are TRBV7-2 and TRBJ2-3, with a possible D match to TRBD1 (5 bases). Germline lookup yields CDR1 SGHTA and CDR2 FQGNSA. CDR3 length equals 14 residues. V was cut by 1 base and J by 1 base, with 6 bases left in between. CDR3 DNA sequence: TGTGCCAGCAGCTTAGACAGGTGCACAGATACGCAGTATTTT. Translated, it gives CASSLDRCTDTQYF. Looking up the rest from reference TRBV7-2 and TRBJ2-3 gives the full variable domain: GAGVSQSPSNKVTEKGKDVELRCDPISGHTALYWYRQSLGQGLEFLIYFQGNSAPDKSGLPSDRFSAERTGGSVSTLTIQRTQQEDSAVYLCASSLDRCTDTQYFGPGTRLTVL.

This chain uses TRBV12-3 or TRBV12-4 with TRBJ1-1; no firm D call. V dropped 0 bases and J dropped 1 base, with 6 bases sitting between them. The CDR3 is 14 residues long. The CDR3 region is CASSLAAANTEAFF. The CDR3 DNA follows: TGTGCCAGCAGTTTAGCCGCCGCGAACACTGAAGCTTTCTTT.

This clonotype has at least ten counts. The V call is TRBV29-1, the J call TRBJ2-7, with D maybe TRBD2 (6 bases). The J call is uncertain, as TRBJ2-5 better fits the DNA end. Germline V gene sequence: CDR1 SQVTM, CDR2 ANQGSEA. The CDR3 contains 13 residues. In DNA, the CDR3 is TGCAGCGTCGCGGGACTGCTTGGGAAGACCCAGTACTTC. It encodes CSVAGLLGKTQYF.

The chain has TRBV10-3 and TRBJ2-7, with 7 bases that match TRBD1. There are 16 residues in the CDR3. V shed 2 bases, J shed 4 bases, and the junction held 11 bases outside the gene matches. Germline CDR1 and CDR2: ENHRY and SYGVKD. CDR3 protein: CAISEERGQQEYEQYF. CDR3 nucleotide sequence: TGTGCCATCAGTGAGGAGAGGGGACAGCAAGAATACGAGCAGTACTTC.

The chain carries TRBV3-1 and TRBJ2-5; 7 nucleotides agree with TRBD2. Germline CDR1 is LGHDT and CDR2 is YNNKEL (reference sequence). This CDR3 region has 14 residues. The V gene end was trimmed by 3 bases and the J gene end by 3 bases; junction bases not matched to a gene: 4. As DNA, the CDR3 is TGTGCCAGCAGCCAGGGACTACGCGAAGAGACCCAGTACTTC. Translated, it gives CASSQGLREETQYF.

This clonotype has a handful of counts. The chain uses TRBV29-1 and TRBJ2-1; D is uncertain. Trimming removed 0 bases from V and 4 bases from J, with 7 bases in between. The CDR3 is 13 residues long. Per germline, CDR1 SQVTM and CDR2 ANQGSEA. The CDR3 sequence is CSVEDFQYNEQFF. The CDR3 nucleotides are TGCAGCGTTGAAGATTTTCAGTACAATGAGCAGTTCTTC.

The rearrangement joins TRBV20-1 to TRBJ2-3, with 13 bases matching TRBD2. This CDR3 region has 14 residues. CDR1 and CDR2 (germline): DFQATT, SNEGSKA (reference sequence). The V gene end was trimmed by 6 bases and the J gene end by 10 bases; junction bases not matched to a gene: 10. This chain's CDR3 is CSATLAGGPGSQYF. The CDR3 nucleotides are TGCAGTGCCACACTAGCGGGAGGGCCCGGGTCGCAGTATTTT.

The gene calls are TRBV7-2 and TRBJ2-3; 8 bases line up with TRBD2. V was clipped by 4 bases and J by 2 bases; unmatched bases: 8. The CDR3 extends over 16 amino acids. Germline V gene sequence: CDR1 SGHTA, CDR2 FQGNSA. Written as DNA, the CDR3 is TGTGCCAGCAGCTCCGTAGATAGCGGGGTCACAGATACGCAGTATTTT. Protein sequence: CASSSVDSGVTDTQYF.

The V and J genes are TRBV20-1 and TRBJ2-1, with D possibly TRBD2 on 6 matching bases. CDR3 length equals 15 residues. Germline V CDR1 and CDR2: DFQATT, SNEGSKA (reference sequence). The V end lost 0 bases, the J end lost 3 bases, and 12 bases lay between the germline ends. In nucleotides, the CDR3 is TGCAGTGCTAGAGATTGGGGGGAGTTCTACAATGAGCAGTTCTTC. Amino acids: CSARDWGEFYNEQFF.

J is TRBJ1-1 and V is TRBV7-3, with a tentative D call TRBD1 (5 bases). Trimming left V 5 bases short and J 4 bases short, with 14 bases between. In germline, CDR1 is SGHTA, CDR2 FQGTGA. The CDR3 consists of 14 residues. CDR3 bases: TGTGCCAGCAGCCTAATCGGGGGATCCACTGAAGCTTTCTTT. Its protein is CASSLIGGSTEAFF. Filled out from reference TRBV7-3 and TRBJ1-1, the complete variable domain reads GAGVSQTPSNKVTEKGKYVELRCDPISGHTALYWYRQSLGQGPEFLIYFQGTGAADDSGLPNDRFFAVRPEGSVSTLKIQRTERGDSAVYLCASSLIGGSTEAFFGQGTRLTVV.